The clone carrying this T cell receptor beta chain was counted at least ten times. Its target is unknown. From 300 to 450 ng of RNA, a library with molecular barcoded alpha/delta and beta/gamma adaptors was made. TCRdb re-analysed the reads in MiXCR, keeping a single row per CDR3 protein. The sample shows about 48,000 distinct CDR3 sequences, approximately 18% of them seen only once. The CDR3 has 16 amino acids. Trimming pared 4 bases from V and 0 bases from J, leaving 15 bases between. Germline V gene sequence: CDR1 GTSNPN, CDR2 SVGIG (reference sequence). These data originate in a study of read filtering for tumor transcriptome and immune sequencing. Study-wide context: Among patients, some 17 were male and approximately 15 female, aged roughly 45 to 80 (mean roughly 64). R-ISS stage counts were eight or nine for I, about 15 for II, 6 or 7 for III. Transcriptome libraries were built from DNase-treated RNA.

General study points: The sorted CD138-negative fraction was a mixed bone marrow immune population, not purified T cells.

The sample was a population of CD138-negative cells sorted from bone marrow. This chain joins TRBV30 and TRBJ2-2; tentative D call: TRBD2 (6 bases). This receptor was obtained from a donor at least 40 years old with multiple myeloma. The CDR3 nucleotides read TGTGCCTGGAATCCCCTCGGACTAACGAACACCGGGGAGCTGTTTTTT. It is translated as CAWNPLGLTNTGELFF.